This T cell receptor beta chain emerged from a study of blood T cell repertoires in COVID-19. Looking at the study overall: The study drew acute and convalescent COVID-19 samples from the United States, Italy and Spain. Sample material is recorded as cDNA or gDNA derived from T cells, B-cell-depleted T cells, or PBMCs.

In the original analysis: Amplification of reference gene primers was used by the study to estimate nucleated cell counts. Libraries were prepared by immunoSEQ multiplex PCR; TCRdb keeps only in-frame clonotypes and omits some of them. V and J calls and clone size follow that table, whereas D and trimming were derived from the DNA. Altogether tens of thousands of clones are present, 90% being singletons, with the ten largest covering approximately 6.3%. V lost 6 bases and J lost 6; bases outside the gene matches: 6. The CDR3 has 12 amino acids. Germline values: CDR1 SQVTM, CDR2 ANQGSEA. Sample: peripheral blood. The chain recombines TRBV29-1 with TRBJ2-7, with TRBD1 identical over 9 bases. The receptor was isolated from a woman older than 75 with active COVID-19. CDR3 DNA sequence: TGCAGCGTGGGGACAGGGACACGCGAGCAGTACTTC. Translated, it gives CSVGTGTREQYF.